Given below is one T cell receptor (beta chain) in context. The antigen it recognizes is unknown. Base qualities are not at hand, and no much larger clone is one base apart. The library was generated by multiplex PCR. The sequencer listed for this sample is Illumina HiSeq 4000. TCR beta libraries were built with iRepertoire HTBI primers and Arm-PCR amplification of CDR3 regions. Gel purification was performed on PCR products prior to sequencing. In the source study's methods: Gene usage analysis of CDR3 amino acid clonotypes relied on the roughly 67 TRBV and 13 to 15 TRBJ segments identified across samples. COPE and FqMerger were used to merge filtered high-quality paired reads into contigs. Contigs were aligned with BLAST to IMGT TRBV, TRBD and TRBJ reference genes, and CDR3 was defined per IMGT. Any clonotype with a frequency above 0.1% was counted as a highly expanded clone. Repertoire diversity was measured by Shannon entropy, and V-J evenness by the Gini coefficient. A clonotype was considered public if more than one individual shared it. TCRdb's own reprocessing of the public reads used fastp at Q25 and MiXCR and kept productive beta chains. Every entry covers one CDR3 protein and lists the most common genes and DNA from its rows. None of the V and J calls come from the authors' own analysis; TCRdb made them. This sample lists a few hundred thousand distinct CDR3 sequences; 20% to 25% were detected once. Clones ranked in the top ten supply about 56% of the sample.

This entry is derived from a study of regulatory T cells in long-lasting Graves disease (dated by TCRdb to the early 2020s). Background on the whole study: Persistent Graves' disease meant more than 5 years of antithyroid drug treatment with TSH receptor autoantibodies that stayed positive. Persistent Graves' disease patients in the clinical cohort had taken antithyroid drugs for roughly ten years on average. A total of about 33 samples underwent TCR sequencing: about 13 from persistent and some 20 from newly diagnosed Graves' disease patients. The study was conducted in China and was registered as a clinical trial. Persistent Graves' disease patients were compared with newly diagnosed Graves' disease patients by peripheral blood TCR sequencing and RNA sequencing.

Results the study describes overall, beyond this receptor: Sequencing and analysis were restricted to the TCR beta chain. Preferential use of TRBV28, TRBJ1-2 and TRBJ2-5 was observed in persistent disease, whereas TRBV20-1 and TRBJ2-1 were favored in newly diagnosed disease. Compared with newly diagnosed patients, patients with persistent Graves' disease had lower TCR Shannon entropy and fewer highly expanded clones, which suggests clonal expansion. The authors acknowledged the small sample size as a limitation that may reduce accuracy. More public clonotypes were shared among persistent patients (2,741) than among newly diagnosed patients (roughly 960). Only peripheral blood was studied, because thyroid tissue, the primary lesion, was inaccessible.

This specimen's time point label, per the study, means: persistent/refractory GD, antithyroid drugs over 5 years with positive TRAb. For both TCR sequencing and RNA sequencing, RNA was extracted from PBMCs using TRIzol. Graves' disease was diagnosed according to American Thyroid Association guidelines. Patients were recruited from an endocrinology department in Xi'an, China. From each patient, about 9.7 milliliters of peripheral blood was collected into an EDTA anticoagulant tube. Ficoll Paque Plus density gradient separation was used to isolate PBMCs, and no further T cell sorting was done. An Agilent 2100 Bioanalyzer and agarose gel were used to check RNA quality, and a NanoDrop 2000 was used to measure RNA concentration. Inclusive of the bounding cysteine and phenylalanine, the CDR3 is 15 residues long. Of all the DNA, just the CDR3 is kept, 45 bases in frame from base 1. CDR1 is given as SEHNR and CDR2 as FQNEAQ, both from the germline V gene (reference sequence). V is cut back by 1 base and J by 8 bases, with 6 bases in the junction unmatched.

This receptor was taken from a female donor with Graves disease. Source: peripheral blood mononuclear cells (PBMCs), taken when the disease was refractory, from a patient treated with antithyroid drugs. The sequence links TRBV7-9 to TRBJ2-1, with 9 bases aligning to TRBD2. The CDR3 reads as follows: CASSLGAGGSDEQFF. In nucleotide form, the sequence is TGTGCCAGCAGCTTAGGGGCGGGAGGGTCCGATGAGCAGTTCTTC.